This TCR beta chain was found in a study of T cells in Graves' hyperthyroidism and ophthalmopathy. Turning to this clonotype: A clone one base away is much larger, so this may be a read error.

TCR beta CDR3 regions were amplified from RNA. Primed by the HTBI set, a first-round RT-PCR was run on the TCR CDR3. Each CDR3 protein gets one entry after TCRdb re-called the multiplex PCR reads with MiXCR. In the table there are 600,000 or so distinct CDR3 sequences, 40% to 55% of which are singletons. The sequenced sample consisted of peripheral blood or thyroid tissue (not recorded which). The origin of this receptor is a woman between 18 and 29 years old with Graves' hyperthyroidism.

CDR3 region: CAISGGQRNQPQHF. DNA for the CDR3: TGTGCCATCAGTGGGGGACAGAGGAATCAGCCCCAGCATTTT. The V gene is TRBV10-3, the J gene TRBJ1-5; TRBD1 matches 7 bases. The CDR3 spans 14 residues. The V gene end was trimmed by 4 bases and the J gene end by 4 bases; junction bases not matched to a gene: 4. Germline-derived CDR1 and CDR2 are ENHRY and SYGVKD.